This TCR beta chain was sequenced during a study of T cell repertoires in cytomegalovirus infection. In regard to this clonotype: The antigen is not known.

TCRdb reprocessed the reads via MiXCR and lists one record per CDR3 protein. Among some 920,000 distinct CDR3 sequences listed, 31% were seen once. The TCR originated in a human donor in good health (CMV status not recorded). Some clones in this sample may be carry-over from other donors' samples. The sequencing used cultured CD8+ T cells from PBMCs, collected from culture after CMV antigen stimulation.

The CDR3 DNA sequence: TGTGCCAGCAGCCAAGATCCGGGGGGTTCCAAAAACATTCAGTACTTC. Translation gives CASSQDPGGSKNIQYF. This chain connects TRBV3-1 to TRBJ2-4; TRBD2 agrees at 7 bases. There are 16 residues in the CDR3. With 0 bases clipped from V and 2 bases from J, the junction kept 4 bases outside the gene matches. Germline V lookup: CDR1 LGHDT, CDR2 YNNKEL (reference sequence). Full variable domain (outside the CDR3, taken from reference TRBV3-1 and TRBJ2-4): DTAVSQTPKYLVTQMGNDKSIKCEQNLGHDTMYWYKQDSKKFLKIMFSYNNKELIINETVPNRFSPKSPDKAHLNLHINSLELGDSAVYFCASSQDPGGSKNIQYFGAGTRLSVL.